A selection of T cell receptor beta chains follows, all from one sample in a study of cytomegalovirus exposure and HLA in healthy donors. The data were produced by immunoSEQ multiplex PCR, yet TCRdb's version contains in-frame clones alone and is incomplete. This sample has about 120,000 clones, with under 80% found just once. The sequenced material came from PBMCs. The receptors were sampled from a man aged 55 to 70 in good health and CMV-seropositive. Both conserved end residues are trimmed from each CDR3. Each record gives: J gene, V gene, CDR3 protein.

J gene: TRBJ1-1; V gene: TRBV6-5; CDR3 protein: ASRPQPGVTEAF
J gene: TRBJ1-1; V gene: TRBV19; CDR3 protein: ASSIAGLRRAF
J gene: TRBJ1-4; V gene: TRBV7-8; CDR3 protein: ASIGGPNEKLF
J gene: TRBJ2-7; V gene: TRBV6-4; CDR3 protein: ASSVGQVSSYEQY
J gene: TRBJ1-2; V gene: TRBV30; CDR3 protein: AWSSTGYGYT
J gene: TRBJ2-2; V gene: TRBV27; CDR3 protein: ASRRSRNTGELF
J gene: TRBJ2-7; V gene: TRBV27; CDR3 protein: ASTPWARDSYEQY
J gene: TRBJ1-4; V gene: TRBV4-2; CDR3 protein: ASSQGTGANEKLF
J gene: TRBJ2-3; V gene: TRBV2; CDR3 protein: ASSALGQGAGRADTQY
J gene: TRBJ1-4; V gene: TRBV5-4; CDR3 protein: ASSSGDREGPNEKLF
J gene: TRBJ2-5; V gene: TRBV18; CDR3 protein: ASSYQETQY
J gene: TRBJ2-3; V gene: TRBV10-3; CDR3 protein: AISEPSRGYTQY
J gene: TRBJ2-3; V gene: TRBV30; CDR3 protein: AWSAGLPGGTDTQY
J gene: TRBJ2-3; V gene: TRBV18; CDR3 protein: ASSPERVVDTQY
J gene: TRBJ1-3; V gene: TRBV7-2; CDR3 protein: ASSGRGSGNTIY
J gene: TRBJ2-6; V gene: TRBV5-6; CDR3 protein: ASSLRGAGGANVLT
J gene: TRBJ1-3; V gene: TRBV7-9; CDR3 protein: ASRSGNTIY
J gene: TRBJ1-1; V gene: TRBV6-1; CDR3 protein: ASSLGTEAF
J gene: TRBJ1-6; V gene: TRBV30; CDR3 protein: AWSLSYSSPLH
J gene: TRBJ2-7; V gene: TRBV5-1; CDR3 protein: ASTGAGGYEQY
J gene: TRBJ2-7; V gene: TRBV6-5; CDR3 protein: ASSYFVQGAGEQY
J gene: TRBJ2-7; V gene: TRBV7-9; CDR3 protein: ASSSPGQGIYEQY